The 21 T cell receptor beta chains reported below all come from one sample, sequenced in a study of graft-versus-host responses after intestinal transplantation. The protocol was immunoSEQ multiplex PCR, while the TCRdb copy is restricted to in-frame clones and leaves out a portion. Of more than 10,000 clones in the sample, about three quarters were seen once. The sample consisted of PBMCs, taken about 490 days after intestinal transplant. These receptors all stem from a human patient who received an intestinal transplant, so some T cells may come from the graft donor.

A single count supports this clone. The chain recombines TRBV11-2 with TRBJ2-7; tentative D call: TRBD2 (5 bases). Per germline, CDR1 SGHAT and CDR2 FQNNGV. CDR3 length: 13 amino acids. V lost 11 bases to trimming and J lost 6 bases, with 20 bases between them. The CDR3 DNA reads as TGTGCCGGGAGCCCGAGCCGGTCGGGCGAGCAGTACTTC. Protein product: CAGSPSRSGEQYF.

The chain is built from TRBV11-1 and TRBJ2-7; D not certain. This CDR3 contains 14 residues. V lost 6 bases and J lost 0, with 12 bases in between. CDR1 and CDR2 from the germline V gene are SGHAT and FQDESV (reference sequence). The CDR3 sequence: CASRPMDGSYEQYF. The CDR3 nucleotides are TGTGCCAGCAGACCGATGGACGGCTCCTACGAGCAGTACTTC. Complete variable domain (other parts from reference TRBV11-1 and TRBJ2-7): EAEVAQSPRYKITEKSQAVAFWCDPISGHATLYWYRQILGQGPELLVQFQDESVVDDSQLPKDRFSAERLKGVDSTLKIQPAELGDSAMYLCASRPMDGSYEQYFGPGTRLTVT.

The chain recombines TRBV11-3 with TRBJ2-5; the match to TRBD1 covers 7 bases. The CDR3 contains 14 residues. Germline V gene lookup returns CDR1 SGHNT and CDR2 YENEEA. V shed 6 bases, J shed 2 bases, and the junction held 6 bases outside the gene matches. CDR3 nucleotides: TGTGCCAGCAGAAAACCGGGACAGCAAGAGACCCAGTACTTC. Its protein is CASRKPGQQETQYF.

CDR3 DNA sequence: TGTGCCAGCAGCGACACTAGCGGGAAGGTTGGAGCCGCTCATGGTGAGCCAGATACGCAGTATTTT. As protein: CASSDTSGKVGAAHGEPDTQYF. The chain couples TRBV13 to TRBJ2-3, with 10 bases identical to TRBD2. CDR1 is PRHDT, CDR2 FYEKMQ, per germline (reference sequence). With 5 bases clipped from V and 4 bases from J, the junction kept 27 bases outside the gene matches. This CDR3 is built from 22 residues.

Here the CDR3 reads CATTAAGDGADTQYF. As DNA, the CDR3 is TGTGCCACCACTGCGGCGGGAGATGGGGCAGATACGCAGTATTTT. This rearrangement joins TRBV6-5 to TRBJ2-3; 7 bases map to TRBD2. With V trimmed by 10 bases and J by 4 bases, 14 bases remained unmatched. Germline V lookup: CDR1 MNHEY, CDR2 SVGAGI. The CDR3 covers 15 residues.

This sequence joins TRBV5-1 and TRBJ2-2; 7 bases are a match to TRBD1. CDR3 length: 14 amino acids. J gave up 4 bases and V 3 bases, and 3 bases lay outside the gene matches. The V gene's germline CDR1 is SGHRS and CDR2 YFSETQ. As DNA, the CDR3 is TGCGCCAGCAGCTGGGACAGACCCACCGGGGAGCTGTTTTTT. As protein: CASSWDRPTGELFF.

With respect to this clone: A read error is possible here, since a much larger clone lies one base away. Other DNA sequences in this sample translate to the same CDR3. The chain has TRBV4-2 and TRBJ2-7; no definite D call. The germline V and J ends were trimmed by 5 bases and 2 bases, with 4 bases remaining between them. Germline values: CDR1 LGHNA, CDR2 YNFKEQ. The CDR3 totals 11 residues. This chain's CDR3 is CASSSAYEQYF. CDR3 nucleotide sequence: TGTGCCAGCAGCTCTGCCTACGAGCAGTACTTC.

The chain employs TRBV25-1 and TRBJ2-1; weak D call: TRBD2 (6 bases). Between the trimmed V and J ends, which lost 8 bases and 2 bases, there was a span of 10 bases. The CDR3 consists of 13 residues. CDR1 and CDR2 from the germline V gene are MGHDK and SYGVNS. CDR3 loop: CASRDSPYNEQFF. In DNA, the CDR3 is TGTGCCAGCCGGGACTCCCCCTACAATGAGCAGTTCTTC.

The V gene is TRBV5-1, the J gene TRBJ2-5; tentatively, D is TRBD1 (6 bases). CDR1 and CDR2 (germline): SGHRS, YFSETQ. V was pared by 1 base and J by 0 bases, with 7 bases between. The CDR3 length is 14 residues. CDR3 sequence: CASSLRTDQETQYF. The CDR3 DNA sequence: TGCGCCAGCAGCTTGAGGACAGACCAAGAGACCCAGTACTTC.

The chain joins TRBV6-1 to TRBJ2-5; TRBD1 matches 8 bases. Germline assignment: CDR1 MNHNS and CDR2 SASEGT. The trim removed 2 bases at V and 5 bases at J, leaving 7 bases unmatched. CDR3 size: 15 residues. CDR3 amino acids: CASSEQQGVFETQYF. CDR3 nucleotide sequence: TGTGCCAGCAGTGAACAACAGGGGGTTTTTGAGACCCAGTACTTC.

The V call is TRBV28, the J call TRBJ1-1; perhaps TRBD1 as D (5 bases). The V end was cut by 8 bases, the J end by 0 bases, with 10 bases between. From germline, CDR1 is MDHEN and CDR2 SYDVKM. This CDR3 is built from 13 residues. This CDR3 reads CASERTLNTEAFF. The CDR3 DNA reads TGTGCCAGCGAACGGACACTGAACACTGAAGCTTTCTTT.

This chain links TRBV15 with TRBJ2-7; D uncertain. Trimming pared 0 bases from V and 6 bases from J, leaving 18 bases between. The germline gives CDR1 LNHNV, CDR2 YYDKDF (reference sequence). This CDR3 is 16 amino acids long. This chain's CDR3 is CATSRDGPEKHLEQYF. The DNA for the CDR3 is TGTGCCACCAGCAGAGATGGTCCGGAAAAGCACCTCGAGCAGTACTTC.

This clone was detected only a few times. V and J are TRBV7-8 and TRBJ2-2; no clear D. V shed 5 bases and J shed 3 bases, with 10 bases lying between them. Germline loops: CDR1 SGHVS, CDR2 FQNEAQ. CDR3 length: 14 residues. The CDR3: CASSAGVYTGELFF. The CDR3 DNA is TGTGCCAGCAGCGCTGGAGTTTACACCGGGGAGCTGTTTTTT.

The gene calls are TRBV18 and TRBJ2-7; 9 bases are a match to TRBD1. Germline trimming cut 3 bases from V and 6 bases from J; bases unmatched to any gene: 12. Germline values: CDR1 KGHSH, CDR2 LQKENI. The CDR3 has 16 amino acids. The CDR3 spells CASSPTWTGAMGEQYF. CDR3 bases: TGTGCCAGCTCACCTACTTGGACAGGGGCCATGGGCGAGCAGTACTTC.

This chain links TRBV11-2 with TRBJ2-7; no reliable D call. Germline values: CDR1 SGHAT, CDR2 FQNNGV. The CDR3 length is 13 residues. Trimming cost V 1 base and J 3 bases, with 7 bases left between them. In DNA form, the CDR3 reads TGTGCCAGCAGCTTAGGCCAGAGCTACGAGCAGTACTTC. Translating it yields CASSLGQSYEQYF.

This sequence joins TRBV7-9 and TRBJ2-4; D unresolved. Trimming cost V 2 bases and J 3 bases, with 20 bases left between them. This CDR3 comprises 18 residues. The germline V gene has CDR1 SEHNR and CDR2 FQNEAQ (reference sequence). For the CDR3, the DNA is TGTGCCAGCAGCTTACTTTCCTCCTTGGATGGCGTCAAAAACATTCAGTACTTC. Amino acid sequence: CASSLLSSLDGVKNIQYF.

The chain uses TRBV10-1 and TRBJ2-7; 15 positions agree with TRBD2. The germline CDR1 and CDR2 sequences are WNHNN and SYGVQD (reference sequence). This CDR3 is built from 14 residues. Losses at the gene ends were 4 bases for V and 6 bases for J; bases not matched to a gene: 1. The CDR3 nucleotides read TGCGCCAGCAGTGGGACTAGCGGGAGGGCCGAGCAGTACTTC. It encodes CASSGTSGRAEQYF.

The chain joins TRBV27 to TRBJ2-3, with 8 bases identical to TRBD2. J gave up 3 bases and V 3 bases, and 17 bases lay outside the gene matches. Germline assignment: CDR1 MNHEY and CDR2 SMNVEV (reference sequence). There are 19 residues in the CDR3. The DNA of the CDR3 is TGTGCCAGCAGTTTGTACGTCAGCGGGAGCCCCGGGAGGACAGATACGCAGTATTTT. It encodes CASSLYVSGSPGRTDTQYF.

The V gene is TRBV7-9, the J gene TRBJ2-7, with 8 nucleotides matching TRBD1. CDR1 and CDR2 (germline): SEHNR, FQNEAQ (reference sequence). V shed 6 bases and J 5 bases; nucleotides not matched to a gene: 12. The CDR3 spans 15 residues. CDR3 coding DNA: TGTGCCAGCAGGCCCCCCGGGACAGGAGGCCACGAGCAGTACTTC. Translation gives CASRPPGTGGHEQYF. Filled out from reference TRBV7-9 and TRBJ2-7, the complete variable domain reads DTGVSQNPRHKITKRGQNVTFRCDPISEHNRLYWYRQTLGQGPEFLTYFQNEAQLEKSRLLSDRFSAERPKGSFSTLEIQRTEQGDSAMYLCASRPPGTGGHEQYFGPGTRLTVT.

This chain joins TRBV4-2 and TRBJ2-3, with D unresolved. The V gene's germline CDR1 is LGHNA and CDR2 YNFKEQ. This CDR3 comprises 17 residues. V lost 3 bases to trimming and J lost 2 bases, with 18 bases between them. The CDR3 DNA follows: TGTGCCAGCAGCCAGCTTGCTTCTCGCCTTAACACAGATACGCAGTATTTT. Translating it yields CASSQLASRLNTDTQYF.

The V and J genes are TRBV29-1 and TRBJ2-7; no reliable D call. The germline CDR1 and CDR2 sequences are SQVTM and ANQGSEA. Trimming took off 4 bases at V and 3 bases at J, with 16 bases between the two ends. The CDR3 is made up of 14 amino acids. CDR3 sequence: CSVAEAQIRYEQYF. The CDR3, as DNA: TGCAGCGTTGCTGAGGCACAGATCCGCTACGAGCAGTACTTC.